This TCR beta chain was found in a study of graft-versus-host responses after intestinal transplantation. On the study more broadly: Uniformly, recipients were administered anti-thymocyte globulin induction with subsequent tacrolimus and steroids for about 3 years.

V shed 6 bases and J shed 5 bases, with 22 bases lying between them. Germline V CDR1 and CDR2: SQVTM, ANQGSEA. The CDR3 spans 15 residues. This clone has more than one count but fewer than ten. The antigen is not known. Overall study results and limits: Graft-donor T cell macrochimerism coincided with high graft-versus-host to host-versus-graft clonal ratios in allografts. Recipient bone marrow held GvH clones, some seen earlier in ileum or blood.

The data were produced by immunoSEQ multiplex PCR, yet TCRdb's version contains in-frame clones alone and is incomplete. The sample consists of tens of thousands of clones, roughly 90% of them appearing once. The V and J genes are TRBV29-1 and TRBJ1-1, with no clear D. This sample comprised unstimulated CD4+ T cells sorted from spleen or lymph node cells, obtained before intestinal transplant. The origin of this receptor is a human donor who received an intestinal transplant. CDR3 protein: CSVRDLGAMPTEAFF. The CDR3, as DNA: TGCAGCGTGCGGGATTTGGGAGCTATGCCAACTGAAGCTTTCTTT.